Sequencing of this TCR beta chain was carried out in a study of control samples from healthy donors and cancer patients. In its sample, this clone was seen a few times. Sequenced by immunoSEQ multiplex PCR; TCRdb stores in-frame clones only, minus some. Among some 250,000 clones listed, about 80% were seen once. CDR3 length equals 15 residues. Trimming at V came to 1 base and at J to 3 bases, leaving 4 bases not matched to a gene. Per the germline V gene, CDR1 is SGHRS and CDR2 is YFSETQ. V usage is TRBV5-1 and J usage is TRBJ2-1; 7 bases line up with TRBD2. The TCR was taken from a woman aged 55-70 years with lung cancer. Sequences were obtained from PBMCs. The CDR3 region is CASSLRPGGYNEQFF. The CDR3 DNA reads as TGCGCCAGCAGCTTGCGACCGGGAGGCTACAATGAGCAGTTCTTC.